This T cell receptor beta chain was found in a study of neurological immune-mediated disorders. For the study at large: Relapsing-remitting forms accounted for most of the roughly 34 multiple sclerosis patients and secondary progressive forms for 3. Study-wide results and limits: Subjects shared no identical expanded-clone CDR3 amino acid sequences, suggesting private TCR-beta repertoires in all groups.

Details on this clonotype: Its antigen is unknown.

It was by 5'RACE with 10-nucleotide random UMIs that the cDNA was made. TCRdb reprocessed the 5' RACE reads via MiXCR and lists one record per CDR3 protein. The data contain about 19,000 distinct CDR3 sequences, around 2.5% of them singletons. The germline V gene encodes CDR1 DFQATT and CDR2 SNEGSKA (reference sequence). This CDR3 has 15 residues. The ends lost 0 bases at V and 7 bases at J; junction bases unmatched: 11. The TCR was taken from a woman under 30 with multiple sclerosis. The chain has TRBV20-1 and TRBJ2-7; 8 bases are shared with TRBD1. Sequencing was performed on PBMCs. The CDR3 loop is CSARDQVQGASEQYF. The CDR3 bases are TGCAGTGCTAGAGATCAAGTCCAGGGGGCTTCTGAGCAGTACTTC.